This T cell receptor beta chain was retrieved from a study of cytomegalovirus exposure and HLA in healthy donors. Background on the study: Across around 400 genotyped donors, about 80% landed in the Caucasian-associated ancestry cluster.

60 Vbeta and 13 Jbeta primers were used in PCR. Libraries were prepared by immunoSEQ multiplex PCR; TCRdb keeps only in-frame clonotypes and omits some of them. Found here are about 160,000 clones, roughly 80% of them singletons; the top ten hold 1.3%. Trimming pared 3 bases from V and 5 bases from J, leaving 10 bases between. The CDR3 extends over 13 amino acids. Germline values: CDR1 SGHRS, CDR2 YFSETQ. The sequenced material came from PBMCs. The rearrangement links TRBV5-1 to TRBJ2-3; D ambiguous. The receptor comes from a man between 50 and 59 years old in good health and CMV-seropositive. Written as DNA, the CDR3 is TGCGCCAGCAGCTCCCTTGCGGAAGATACGCAGTATTTT. It translates to CASSSLAEDTQYF. Based on the CDR3 plus reference TRBV5-1 and TRBJ2-3, the full variable domain is KAGVTQTPRYLIKTRGQQVTLSCSPISGHRSVSWYQQTPGQGLQFLFEYFSETQRNKGNFPGRFSGRQFSNSRSEMNVSTLELGDSALYLCASSSLAEDTQYFGPGTRLTVL.